This T cell receptor beta chain stems from a study of blood T cell repertoires in COVID-19 (dated by TCRdb to 2020 to 2022). With regard to the full study: Samples covering the acute and convalescent phases of COVID-19 were provided by collaborators in the United States, Italy and Spain. Subjects who had been exposed to COVID-19, were actively infected with it, or had recovered from it provided the deeply sampled blood TCRbeta repertoires that made up the dataset. The material from the prospective study consisted of cDNA or gDNA derived from T cells, B-cell-depleted T cells, or PBMCs. Where available, HLA class I and class II types were obtained from metadata supplied by the sample provider rather than from assay-based typing. A freely available public database, intended as a resource for researchers studying the immune response to SARS-CoV-2, is where the repertoires were released. Nearly every sample came with metadata listing a de-identified subject ID, COVID-19 status, age in years and sex. Samples came from the ongoing ImmuneRACE study (first 160 participants) plus 1,254 subjects from 6 global collaborators. General findings and caveats noted by the study authors: The quantity of clinical and demographic metadata differed by source and by participant and was supplied without curation.

TCRbeta CDR3 regions were amplified from genomic DNA using the immunoSEQ Assay, a bias-controlled multiplex PCR. For the original study's pipeline: The number of nucleated cells in each sample was estimated from the amplification of reference gene primers within the assay. To quantify the absolute abundance of each unique TCRbeta CDR3 rearrangement, sequence reads were collapsed and filtered. Productive Simpson clonality was computed per sample as the square root of Simpson's diversity index over productive rearrangements. TCRdb retrieved this table from immuneACCESS and kept in-frame rearrangements only. Not all clones are present; in checked studies, unresolved V genes account for under half, and no reason is known for the remainder. V, J and clone size were drawn from that table, and D and trimming were deduced from the DNA. This sample is represented by roughly 300,000 clones; roughly 90% of them were singletons. Jointly, the top ten make up roughly 1.1% of the sample.

About this clone itself: The antigen it binds to is not known. Per-base qualities were not stored, and no clone one base away is much larger.

Participants in the prospective study were aged about 18 to 90 years, lived in about two dozen United States geographic areas, and enrolled through a virtual design. In the prospective study, cohorts were assigned on the basis of participant-reported clinical history obtained from a screening survey and a study questionnaire. ImmuneRACE Cohort 3 recovered participants were defined by two consecutive negative NP/OP PCR tests, healthcare professional clearance, or symptom resolution. Each participant in the prospective study had whole blood, serum and a nasopharyngeal or oropharyngeal swab collected by mobile phlebotomists. Prospective study participants could optionally give additional blood draws and questionnaires over an approximately two-month period. Blood samples from the prospective study were shipped frozen or at room temperature prior to DNA extraction. Sequences were obtained from PBMCs or T cells enriched from blood (not recorded which). This receptor was obtained from a woman in her 30s who had recovered from COVID-19.

The DNA reads TGTGCCAGCAGTTCCCCGGGGAGGGGAGCCGAAAAACTGTTTTTT. Translated, it reads CASSSPGRGAEKLFF. The chain is assembled from TRBV28 and TRBJ1-4, and TRBD1 may be the D gene, going by 5 matching bases. The CDR3 runs 15 residues from the cysteine to the phenylalanine. Only the CDR3 part of the read is kept: 45 bases, read in frame from the first base. CDR1 MDHEN and CDR2 SYDVKM are derived from the germline V gene. V is shortened by 4 bases, J by 8 bases, and the region joining them spans 17 bases.